The 19 T cell receptor beta chains below all came from one sample that was sequenced in a study of read filtering for tumor transcriptome and immune sequencing. From around 440 ng of RNA, a library with molecular barcoded alpha/delta and beta/gamma adaptors was made. A single record per CDR3 protein comes from TCRdb applying MiXCR to the reads. The sample has about 40,000 distinct CDR3 sequences, roughly 13% seen once. The sequenced sample consisted of a population of CD138-negative cells sorted from bone marrow. The receptors shown here come from a donor aged 40 or over with multiple myeloma.

With respect to this clonotype: Since a much larger clone is just one base distant, this may be a read error. This chain joins TRBV23-1 and TRBJ1-3, with no clear D. Being an ORF, TRBV23-1 has a function that is uncertain. The CDR3 has 13 amino acids. Written as DNA, the CDR3 is TGCGCCAGCAGTCACGCAGGTGGAAACACCGTATATTTT. Its protein is CASSHAGGNTVYF.

The V gene is TRBV29-1, the J gene TRBJ2-7; 9 bases map to TRBD1. The CDR3 extends over 14 amino acids. Losses at the gene ends were 4 bases for V and 2 bases for J; bases not matched to a gene: 6. Germline V gene sequence: CDR1 SQVTM, CDR2 ANQGSEA. CDR3 residues: CSVVPRTGAYEQYF. CDR3 DNA sequence: TGCAGCGTTGTACCGAGGACAGGGGCCTACGAGCAGTACTTC.

This clonotype was picked up many times. The chain couples TRBV29-1 to TRBJ2-2, with TRBD1 identical over 8 bases. The junction had 6 bases not matched to a gene; V was cut back by 7 bases and J by 2 bases. CDR1 SQVTM and CDR2 ANQGSEA come from the germline V gene. This CDR3 is built from 14 residues. The CDR3 protein is CSAKTGVNTGELFF. CDR3 DNA sequence: TGCAGCGCAAAGACAGGGGTTAACACCGGGGAGCTGTTTTTT.

This clonotype was seen many times. The J gene is TRBJ1-1, the V gene TRBV29-1, with D perhaps matching TRBD1 (5 bases). The V and J ends lost 3 bases and 1 base respectively, with 6 bases between them. CDR1 and CDR2 from the germline V gene are SQVTM and ANQGSEA. The CDR3 is 12 amino acids. The CDR3 region is CSVDRANTEAFF. CDR3 coding DNA: TGCAGCGTTGACAGGGCGAACACTGAAGCTTTCTTT. The entire variable domain, with the rest obtained from reference TRBV29-1 and TRBJ1-1, is as follows: SAVISQKPSRDICQRGTSLTIQCQVDSQVTMMFWYRQQPGQSLTLIATANQGSEATYESGFVIDKFPISRPNLTFSTLTVSNMSPEDSSIYLCSVDRANTEAFFGQGTRLTVV.

This clonotype was detected many times. The chain has TRBV11-2 and TRBJ2-3; D is unclear. Germline V gene lookup returns CDR1 SGHAT and CDR2 FQNNGV. V lost 3 bases and J lost 5, with 3 bases in between. This CDR3 is 11 amino acids long. The CDR3 DNA is TGTGCCAGCAGCTTCGGAGATACGCAGTATTTT. It translates to CASSFGDTQYF.

This clonotype was found many times. The chain has TRBV11-3 and TRBJ1-5, with D possibly matching TRBD1 (5 bases). Trimming took 6 bases from V and 1 from J, leaving 13 bases between them. This CDR3 has 15 amino acids. CDR1 SGHNT and CDR2 YENEEA come from the germline V gene. For the CDR3, the DNA is TGTGCCAGCAGATCAGGGCGGGAAAGCAATCAGCCCCAGCATTTT. It yields the protein CASRSGRESNQPQHF.

This clonotype has just a few counts. The chain is built from TRBV3-1 and TRBJ2-1, with D uncertain. In germline, CDR1 is LGHDT, CDR2 YNNKEL (reference sequence). Trimming shortened V by 1 base and J by 9 bases, and 10 bases separated the two germline ends. The CDR3 is made up of 13 amino acids. CDR3 in DNA: TGTGCCAGCAGCCAAGGGCCAGTGGGTGAGCAGTTCTTC. Encoded protein: CASSQGPVGEQFF.

This clonotype was seen ten or more times. The genes are TRBV20-1 and TRBJ2-1; 12 nucleotides line up with TRBD2. CDR1 is DFQATT, CDR2 SNEGSKA, per germline (reference sequence). The CDR3 has 15 amino acids. J was trimmed by 3 bases and V by 4 bases; bases with no gene match: 4. The CDR3 loop is CSATLAGGNYNEQFF. CDR3 nucleotide sequence: TGCAGTGCTACACTAGCGGGAGGAAACTACAATGAGCAGTTCTTC.

Of note for this clonotype: A far larger clone is only one base removed, so a read error is likely. V gene TRBV10-3 combines with J gene TRBJ2-1; D perhaps matches TRBD2 (5 bases). Germline V gives CDR1 ENHRY, CDR2 SYGVKD. The CDR3 extends over 17 amino acids. V was cut by 10 bases and J by 8 bases, with 30 bases left in between. The DNA of the CDR3 is TGTGCCAGCAGAGCCCCCCTAGAGGGCAAGTGGACGGATGAGCAGTTCTTC. Translating it yields CASRAPLEGKWTDEQFF.

This clonotype was observed a few times. It may be a read error: a sequence one base away is much more abundant. V gene TRBV28 combines with J gene TRBJ2-7, with D possibly matching TRBD2 (7 bases). V dropped 8 bases and J dropped 3 bases, with 14 bases sitting between them. The CDR3 is made up of 13 amino acids. CDR1 is MDHEN, CDR2 SYDVKM, per germline. The CDR3 DNA follows: TGTGCCAGCGGACGCGGGGGCAGCTACGAGCAGTACTTC. It specifies CASGRGGSYEQYF.

A note on this clonotype: It may be a read error: a sequence one base away is much more abundant. The genes are TRBV28 and TRBJ2-4; D is perhaps TRBD1 (6 bases). The germline CDR1 and CDR2 sequences are MDHEN and SYDVKM. The CDR3 is 12 amino acids. Trimming took 10 bases from V and 7 from J, leaving 14 bases between them. In nucleotides, the CDR3 is TGTGCCAACAGGGCCCGGTTTAACATTCAGTACTTC. Protein sequence: CANRARFNIQYF.

This chain links TRBV28 with TRBJ2-5; TRBD1 might be the D (6 bases). This CDR3 is built from 12 residues. CDR1 is MDHEN, CDR2 SYDVKM, per germline. Trimming took 6 bases from V and 5 from J, leaving 10 bases between them. The CDR3 nucleotides are TGTGCCAGCAGCCAGGGGTGGGAGACCCAGTACTTC. Its protein is CASSQGWETQYF. The full variable domain, its missing parts supplied by reference TRBV28 and TRBJ2-5, is DVKVTQSSRYLVKRTGEKVFLECVQDMDHENMFWYRQDPGLGLRLIYFSYDVKMKEKGDIPEGYSVSREKKERFSLILESASTNQTSMYLCASSQGWETQYFGPGTRLLVL.

V and J are TRBV20-1 and TRBJ2-1; D possibly corresponds to TRBD2 (6 bases). The V end was cut by 6 bases, the J end by 0 bases, with 12 bases between. The CDR3 is 14 amino acids. CDR1 and CDR2 (germline): DFQATT, SNEGSKA (reference sequence). CDR3 nucleotides: TGCAGTGCCCGGGACTTCAGCTCCTACAATGAGCAGTTCTTC. It yields the protein CSARDFSSYNEQFF.

This clonotype came up many times. The chain carries TRBV20-1 and TRBJ2-2; 7 nucleotides line up with TRBD2. This CDR3 comprises 15 residues. CDR1 DFQATT and CDR2 SNEGSKA come from the germline V gene (reference sequence). Trimming took 1 base from V and 4 from J; bases not matched to a gene: 6. The CDR3 is CSARGGGISTGELFF. The CDR3 nucleotides are TGCAGTGCTAGAGGGGGAGGGATTAGCACCGGGGAGCTGTTTTTT.

This clonotype was seen repeatedly, ten times or more. For the CDR3, the DNA is TGTGCCAGCATCGGGGCGGAGGCGAAGGATCAGCCCCAGCATTTT. It specifies CASIGAEAKDQPQHF. The gene calls are TRBV28 and TRBJ1-5, with D possibly matching TRBD1 (5 bases). V was trimmed by 7 bases and J by 5 bases, leaving 18 bases between them. Germline V gene lookup returns CDR1 MDHEN and CDR2 SYDVKM. This CDR3 is 15 amino acids long.

This clonotype was detected only once. A much larger clone lies one base from this, so it may be a read error. J is TRBJ2-5 and V is TRBV29-1; TRBD1 agrees at 10 bases. Germline loops: CDR1 SQVTM, CDR2 ANQGSEA. The CDR3 runs 17 residues. V gave up 6 bases and J gave up 4 bases; unmatched junction bases: 17. The CDR3 is CSVLPGQGRIKPETQYF. The DNA for the CDR3 is TGCAGCGTCCTCCCGGGACAGGGGCGAATTAAGCCAGAGACCCAGTACTTC.

With regard to this clonotype: A far larger clone is one base from this, pointing to a likely read error. In this CDR3 the conserved last residue, phenylalanine or tryptophan, is missing, so a read error is likely. The V gene is TRBV6-1, the J gene TRBJ2-1; 7 bases are shared with TRBD2. Trimming removed 5 bases from V and 7 bases from J; junction bases left unmatched: 14. Germline V lookup: CDR1 MNHNS, CDR2 SASEGT. The CDR3 length is 16 residues. CDR3 sequence reads: CASSLYDGLGLNEQFY. CDR3 sequence (DNA): TGTGCCAGCAGTCTCTATGATGGACTAGGGTTAAATGAGCAGTTCTAC.

This clonotype was picked up many times. This chain connects TRBV20-1 to TRBJ2-5; D remains ambiguous. Germline V gives CDR1 DFQATT, CDR2 SNEGSKA (reference sequence). This CDR3 region has 10 residues. V was trimmed by 6 bases and J by 2 bases, leaving 4 bases between them. CDR3 in amino acids: CSAKQETQYF. CDR3 sequence (DNA): TGCAGTGCAAAACAAGAGACCCAGTACTTC.

The rearrangement uses TRBV5-1 and TRBJ2-7, with a tentative D call TRBD2 (6 bases). V was trimmed by 3 bases and J by 3 bases, leaving 13 bases between them. CDR3 length: 14 amino acids. Germline loops: CDR1 SGHRS, CDR2 YFSETQ. CDR3 protein: CASSSQGGIYEQYF. The CDR3 region has the DNA TGCGCCAGCAGCTCCCAGGGCGGGATCTACGAGCAGTACTTC.